These 6 T cell receptor beta chains share one sample of origin, sequenced in a study of blood T cells in healthy people across ages. A second roughly 6 to 11 cycle PCR used barcoded and J-beta primers. TCRdb re-analysed the 5' RACE reads in MiXCR, keeping a single row per CDR3 protein. The sample has 950,000 to 1,200,000 distinct CDR3 sequences, 30% to 40% seen once. The source material was blood. These receptors came from a man between 18 and 35 years old in good health.

This clonotype was counted a few times. The chain employs TRBV12-3 or TRBV12-4 and TRBJ2-5; tentative D call: TRBD1 (5 bases). Trimming removed 6 bases at V and 4 bases at J, with 18 bases between. The CDR3 has 15 residues. The CDR3 sequence: CASSPFIGVPETQYF. CDR3 bases: TGTGCCAGCAGCCCCTTCATAGGGGTCCCAGAGACCCAGTACTTC.

This clonotype came up a few times. V and J are TRBV5-8 and TRBJ1-2, with D unclear. V was cut by 4 bases and J by 8 bases, with 15 bases left in between. CDR3 length: 13 residues. The germline V gene encodes CDR1 SGHTS and CDR2 YDEGEE. CDR3 protein: CASSAPSVGGYTF. The CDR3 DNA reads TGTGCCAGCAGCGCTCCGTCGGTTGGGGGCTACACCTTC.

This clonotype was detected only a few times. The CDR3 spells CSVTRGRNTEAFF. As DNA, the CDR3 is TGCAGCGTTACGAGGGGGCGGAACACTGAAGCTTTCTTT. The chain carries TRBV29-1 and TRBJ1-1; 7 nucleotides align to TRBD1. The J segment lost 1 base and the V segment lost 5 bases, leaving 4 bases of the junction unmatched. This CDR3 comprises 13 residues. Germline V gene sequence: CDR1 SQVTM, CDR2 ANQGSEA.

The chain combines TRBV7-9 with TRBJ1-2; 8 positions match TRBD1. The V gene's germline CDR1 is SEHNR and CDR2 FQNEAQ (reference sequence). V shed 2 bases, J shed 3 bases, and the junction held 11 bases outside the gene matches. The CDR3 extends over 17 amino acids. CDR3 sequence (DNA): TGTGCCAGCAGCTTAAGTGCCTGGACAGGGTTCGACTATGGCTACACCTTC. Translating gives CASSLSAWTGFDYGYTF. The full variable domain, with the rest looked up from reference TRBV7-9 and TRBJ1-2, is DTGVSQNPRHKITKRGQNVTFRCDPISEHNRLYWYRQTLGQGPEFLTYFQNEAQLEKSRLLSDRFSAERPKGSFSTLEIQRTEQGDSAMYLCASSLSAWTGFDYGYTFGSGTRLTVV.

The chain employs TRBV28 and TRBJ2-3; D might be TRBD1 or TRBD2, each matching 6 bases. From germline, CDR1 is MDHEN and CDR2 SYDVKM. The CDR3 loop spans 15 amino acids. The V end lost 4 bases, the J end lost 6 bases, and 17 bases lay between the germline ends. The CDR3 protein is CASSYFPGAADTQYF. The CDR3 DNA reads TGTGCCAGCAGTTATTTCCCGGGGGCGGCTGATACGCAGTATTTT.

This clonotype came up a few times. V is TRBV6-1 and J is TRBJ1-1; no reliable D call. CDR3 length: 13 residues. Trimming removed 7 bases at V and 6 bases at J, with 15 bases between. CDR1 and CDR2 (germline): MNHNS, SASEGT. The CDR3 sequence is CASIVYLGAEAFF. The CDR3, as DNA: TGTGCCAGCATCGTCTACTTGGGCGCTGAAGCTTTCTTT.